The clone carrying this TCR beta chain was counted many times. In germline, CDR1 is SGHVS, CDR2 FQNEAQ. CDR3 length equals 14 residues. Trimming pared 4 bases from V and 3 bases from J, leaving 12 bases between. TCRdb analysed the reads with MiXCR anew, one entry per CDR3 protein. The repertoire holds around 440,000 distinct CDR3 sequences, with 11% as singletons. The sample belongs to a study of T cell repertoires in cytomegalovirus infection. Looking at the study overall: Based on public TCR beta signatures, there were indications of CMV infection and of a matching HLA type.

The source of this sequence is a human donor in good health (CMV status not recorded). Some clones in this sample may be carry-over from other donors' samples. The J gene is TRBJ1-1, the V gene TRBV7-8; tentative D call: TRBD1 (5 bases). The sequenced material came from PBMCs. CDR3: CASSSQGRDTEAFF. The CDR3 DNA follows: TGTGCCAGCAGCTCGCAGGGTAGGGACACTGAAGCTTTCTTT. The full variable domain, rest sourced from reference TRBV7-8 and TRBJ1-1, is GAGVSQSPRYKVAKRGQDVALRCDPISGHVSLFWYQQALGQGPEFLTYFQNEAQLDKSGLPSDRFFAERPEGSVSTLKIQRTQQEDSAVYLCASSSQGRDTEAFFGQGTRLTVV.